This TCR beta chain was sequenced for a study of OX40 agonist ivuxolimab in advanced cancers. Across the study: The patients received agonistic anti-OX40 (CD134) antibody ivuxolimab. Whole-study findings and limits: Expanded peripheral T cells had an undetermined antigen specificity. Dosing at 0.1 to 3.0 mg/kg was accompanied by clonal expansion of CD4+ and CD8+ blood T cells by week 6.

Method: immunoSEQ multiplex PCR; TCRdb's copy keeps in-frame clones and lacks some. The sample has about 64,000 clones; more than 85% are singletons. A note on this clone: Antigen: not known.

Patients who had autoimmune disease history or got systemic immunosuppression were left out. The CDR3 has 17 amino acids. V shed 3 bases and J shed 5 bases, with 21 bases lying between them. Germline CDR1 SGHRS, CDR2 YFSETQ. Sequencing used CD4+ or CD8+ T cells sorted from blood, obtained in a trial of the OX40 agonist ivuxolimab. This sequence joins TRBV5-1 and TRBJ1-3; D possibly corresponds to TRBD1 (6 bases). The TCR was taken from an adult with an advanced solid tumor such as melanoma, head and neck, liver or kidney cancer. DNA of the CDR3: TGCGCCAGCAGCTCCACACCGGGACAAATCGGAAGAAACACCATATATTTT. Its protein product is CASSSTPGQIGRNTIYF.